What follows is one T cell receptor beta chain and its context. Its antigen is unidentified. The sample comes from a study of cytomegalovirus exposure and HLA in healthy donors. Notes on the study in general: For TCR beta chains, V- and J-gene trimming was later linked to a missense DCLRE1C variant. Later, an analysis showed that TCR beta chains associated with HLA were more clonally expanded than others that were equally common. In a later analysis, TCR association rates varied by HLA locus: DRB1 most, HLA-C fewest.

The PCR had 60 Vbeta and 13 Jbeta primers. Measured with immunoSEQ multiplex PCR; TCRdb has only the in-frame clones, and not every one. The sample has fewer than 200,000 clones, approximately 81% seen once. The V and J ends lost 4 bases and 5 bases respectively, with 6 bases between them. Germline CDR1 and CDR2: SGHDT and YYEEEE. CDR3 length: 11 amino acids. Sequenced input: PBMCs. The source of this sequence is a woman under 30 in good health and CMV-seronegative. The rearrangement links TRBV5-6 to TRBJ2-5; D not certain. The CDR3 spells CASSQRETQYF. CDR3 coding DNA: TGTGCCAGCAGCCAACGGGAGACCCAGTACTTC.